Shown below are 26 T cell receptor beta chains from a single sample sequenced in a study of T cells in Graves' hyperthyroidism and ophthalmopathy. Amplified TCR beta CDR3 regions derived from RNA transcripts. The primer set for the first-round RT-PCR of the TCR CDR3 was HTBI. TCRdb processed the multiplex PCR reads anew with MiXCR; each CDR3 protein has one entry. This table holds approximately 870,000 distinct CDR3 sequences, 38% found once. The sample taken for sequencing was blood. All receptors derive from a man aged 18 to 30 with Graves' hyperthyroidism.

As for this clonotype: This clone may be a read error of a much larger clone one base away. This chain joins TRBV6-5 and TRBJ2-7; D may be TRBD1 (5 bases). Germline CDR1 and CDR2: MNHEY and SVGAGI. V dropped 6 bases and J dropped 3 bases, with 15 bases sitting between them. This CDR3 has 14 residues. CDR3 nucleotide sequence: TGTGCCAGCAGCCCCCGGACATGGGTCTACGAGCAGTACTTC. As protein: CASSPRTWVYEQYF.

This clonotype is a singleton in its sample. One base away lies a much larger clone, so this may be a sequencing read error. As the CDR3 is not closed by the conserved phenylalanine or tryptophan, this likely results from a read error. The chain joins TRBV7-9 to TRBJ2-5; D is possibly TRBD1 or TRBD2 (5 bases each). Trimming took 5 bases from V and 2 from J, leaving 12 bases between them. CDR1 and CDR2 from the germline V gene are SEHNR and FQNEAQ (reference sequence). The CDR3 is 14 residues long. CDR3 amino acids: CASSQRGTQETQYL. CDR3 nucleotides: TGTGCCAGCAGCCAGCGAGGGACGCAAGAGACCCAGTACTTA.

CDR3 nucleotides: TGTGCCAGGGGGCCGGAGGGAGAGACCCAGTACTTC. This translates into CARGPEGETQYF. The chain couples TRBV6-2 or TRBV6-3 to TRBJ2-5, with D perhaps matching TRBD2 (6 bases). The CDR3 spans 12 residues. Germline V lookup: CDR1 MNHEY, CDR2 SVGEGT. V was clipped by 9 bases and J by 4 bases, with 12 bases between them.

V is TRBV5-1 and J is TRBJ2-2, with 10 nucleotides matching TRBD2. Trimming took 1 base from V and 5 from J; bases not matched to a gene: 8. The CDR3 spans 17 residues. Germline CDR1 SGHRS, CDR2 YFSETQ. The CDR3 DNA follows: TGCGCCAGCAGCTTGTTGGCAGCGGGGGGGCGTACCGGGGAGCTGTTTTTT. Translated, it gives CASSLLAAGGRTGELFF.

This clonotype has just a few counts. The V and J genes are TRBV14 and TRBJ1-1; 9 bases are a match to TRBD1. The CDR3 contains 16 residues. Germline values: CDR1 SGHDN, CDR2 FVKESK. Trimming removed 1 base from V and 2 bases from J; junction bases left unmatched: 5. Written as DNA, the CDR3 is TGTGCCAGCAGCCAAGCACCGGGACAGGGAAACACTGAAGCTTTCTTT. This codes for CASSQAPGQGNTEAFF. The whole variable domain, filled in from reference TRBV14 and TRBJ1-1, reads EAGVTQFPSHSVIEKGQTVTLRCDPISGHDNLYWYRRVMGKEIKFLLHFVKESKQDESGMPNNRFLAERTGGTYSTLKVQPAELEDSGVYFCASSQAPGQGNTEAFFGQGTRLTVV.

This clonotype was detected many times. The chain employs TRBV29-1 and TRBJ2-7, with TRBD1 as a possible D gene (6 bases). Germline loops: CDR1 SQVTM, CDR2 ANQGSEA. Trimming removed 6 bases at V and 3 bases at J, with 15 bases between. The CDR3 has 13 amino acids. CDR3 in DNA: TGCAGCGTGAAAGATCAGGGGCACTACGAGCAGTACTTC. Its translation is CSVKDQGHYEQYF.

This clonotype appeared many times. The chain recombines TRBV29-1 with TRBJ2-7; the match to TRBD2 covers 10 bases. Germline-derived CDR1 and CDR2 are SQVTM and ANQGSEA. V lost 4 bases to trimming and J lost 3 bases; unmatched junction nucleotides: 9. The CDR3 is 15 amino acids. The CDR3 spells CSVARLAGAVYEQYF. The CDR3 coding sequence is TGCAGCGTTGCCCGGCTAGCGGGAGCTGTCTACGAGCAGTACTTC.

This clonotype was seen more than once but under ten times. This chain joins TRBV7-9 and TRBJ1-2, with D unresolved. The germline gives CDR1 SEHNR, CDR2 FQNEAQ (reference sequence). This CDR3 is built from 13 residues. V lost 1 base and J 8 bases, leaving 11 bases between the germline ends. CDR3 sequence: CASSLVLTQGYTF. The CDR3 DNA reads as TGTGCCAGCAGCTTAGTTCTTACTCAGGGCTACACCTTC.

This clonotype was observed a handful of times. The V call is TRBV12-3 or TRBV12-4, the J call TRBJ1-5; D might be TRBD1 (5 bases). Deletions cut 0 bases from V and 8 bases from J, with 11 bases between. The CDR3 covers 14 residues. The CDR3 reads CASSLAGVLEPQHF. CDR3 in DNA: TGTGCCAGCAGTTTAGCGGGGGTTCTGGAGCCCCAGCATTTT.

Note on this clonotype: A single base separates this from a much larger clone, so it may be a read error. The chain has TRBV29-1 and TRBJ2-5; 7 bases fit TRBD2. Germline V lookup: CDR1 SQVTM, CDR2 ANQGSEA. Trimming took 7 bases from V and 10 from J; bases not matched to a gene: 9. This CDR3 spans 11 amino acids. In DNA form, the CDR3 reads TGCAGCGCCCGGTGGGAGGGGATCCAGTACTTC. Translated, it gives CSARWEGIQYF.

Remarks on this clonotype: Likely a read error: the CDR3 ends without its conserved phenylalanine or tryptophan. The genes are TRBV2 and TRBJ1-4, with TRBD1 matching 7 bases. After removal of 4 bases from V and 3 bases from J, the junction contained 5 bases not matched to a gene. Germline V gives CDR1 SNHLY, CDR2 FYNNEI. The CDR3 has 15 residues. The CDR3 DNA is TGTGCCAGCAGTGTAGGGGGCGCAGCTAATGAAAAACTGTTTCTT. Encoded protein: CASSVGGAANEKLFL.

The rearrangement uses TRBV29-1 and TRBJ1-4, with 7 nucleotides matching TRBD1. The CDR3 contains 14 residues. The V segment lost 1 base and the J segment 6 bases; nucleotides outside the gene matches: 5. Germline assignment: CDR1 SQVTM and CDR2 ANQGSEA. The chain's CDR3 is CSVEGGDRDEKLFF. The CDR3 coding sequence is TGCAGCGTTGAAGGGGGAGACAGGGATGAAAAACTGTTTTTT.

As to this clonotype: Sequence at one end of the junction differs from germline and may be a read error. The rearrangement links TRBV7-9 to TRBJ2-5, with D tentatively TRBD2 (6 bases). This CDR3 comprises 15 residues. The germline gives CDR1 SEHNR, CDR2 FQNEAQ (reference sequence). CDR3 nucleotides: TGTACCAGCAGCCGGGGGAGTAGCGGCCAAGAGACCCAGTACTTC. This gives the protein CTSSRGSSGQETQYF. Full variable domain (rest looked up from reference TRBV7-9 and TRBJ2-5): DTGVSQNPRHKITKRGQNVTFRCDPISEHNRLYWYRQTLGQGPEFLTYFQNEAQLEKSRLLSDRFSAERPKGSFSTLEIQRTEQGDSAMYLCTSSRGSSGQETQYFGPGTRLLVL.

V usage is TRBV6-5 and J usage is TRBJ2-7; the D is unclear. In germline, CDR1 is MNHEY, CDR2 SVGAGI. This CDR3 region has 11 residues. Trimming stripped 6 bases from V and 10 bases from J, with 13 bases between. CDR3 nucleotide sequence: TGTGCCAGCAGCGACCGGCTGAGCCAGTACTTC. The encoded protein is CASSDRLSQYF.

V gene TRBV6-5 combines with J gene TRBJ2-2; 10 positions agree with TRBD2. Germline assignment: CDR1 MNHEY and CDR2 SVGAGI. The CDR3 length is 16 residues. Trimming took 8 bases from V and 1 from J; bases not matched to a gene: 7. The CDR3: CASLPTSGVNTGELFF. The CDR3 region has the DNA TGTGCCAGCCTGCCCACTAGCGGGGTGAACACCGGGGAGCTGTTTTTT.

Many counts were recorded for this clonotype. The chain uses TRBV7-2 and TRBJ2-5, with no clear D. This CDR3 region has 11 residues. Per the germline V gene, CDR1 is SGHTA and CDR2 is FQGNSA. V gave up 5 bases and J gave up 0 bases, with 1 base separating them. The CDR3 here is CASSNQETQYF. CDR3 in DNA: TGTGCCAGCAGCAACCAAGAGACCCAGTACTTC.

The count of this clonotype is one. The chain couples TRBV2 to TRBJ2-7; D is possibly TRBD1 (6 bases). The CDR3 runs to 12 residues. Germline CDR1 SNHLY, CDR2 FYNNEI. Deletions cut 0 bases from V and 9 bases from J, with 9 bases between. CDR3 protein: CASSEALGGQYF. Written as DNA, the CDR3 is TGTGCCAGCAGTGAAGCGCTAGGGGGGCAGTACTTC.

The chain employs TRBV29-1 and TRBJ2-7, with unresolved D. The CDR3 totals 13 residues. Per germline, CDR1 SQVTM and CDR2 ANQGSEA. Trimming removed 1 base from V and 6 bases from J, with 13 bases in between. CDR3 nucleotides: TGCAGCGTTGAAGGGACCACCAATACCGAGCAGTACTTC. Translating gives CSVEGTTNTEQYF.

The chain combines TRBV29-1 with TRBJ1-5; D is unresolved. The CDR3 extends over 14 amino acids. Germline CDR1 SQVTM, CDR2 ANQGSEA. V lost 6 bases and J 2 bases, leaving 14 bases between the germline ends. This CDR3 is CSVGRAGGNQPQHF. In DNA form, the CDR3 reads TGCAGCGTCGGTAGGGCTGGGGGCAATCAGCCCCAGCATTTT.

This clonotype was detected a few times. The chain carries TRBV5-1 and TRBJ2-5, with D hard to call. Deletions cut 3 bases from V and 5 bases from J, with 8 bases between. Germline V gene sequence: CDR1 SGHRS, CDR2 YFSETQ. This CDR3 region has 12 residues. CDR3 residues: CASSSSWETQYF. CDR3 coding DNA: TGCGCCAGCAGCTCCTCCTGGGAGACCCAGTACTTC.

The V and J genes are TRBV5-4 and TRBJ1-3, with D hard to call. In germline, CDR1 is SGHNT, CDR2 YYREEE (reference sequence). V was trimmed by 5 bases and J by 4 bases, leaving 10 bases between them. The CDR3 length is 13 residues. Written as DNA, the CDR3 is TGTGCCAGCAGACGGGAAGCAGGAAACACCATATATTTT. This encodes CASRREAGNTIYF.

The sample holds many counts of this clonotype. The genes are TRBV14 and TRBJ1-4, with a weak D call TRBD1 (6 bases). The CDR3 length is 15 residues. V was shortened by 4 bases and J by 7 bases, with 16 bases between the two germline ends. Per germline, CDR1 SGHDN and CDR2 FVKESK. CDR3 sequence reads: CASSPYTGIGEKLFF. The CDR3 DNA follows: TGTGCCAGCAGCCCATACACAGGGATCGGTGAAAAACTGTTTTTT.

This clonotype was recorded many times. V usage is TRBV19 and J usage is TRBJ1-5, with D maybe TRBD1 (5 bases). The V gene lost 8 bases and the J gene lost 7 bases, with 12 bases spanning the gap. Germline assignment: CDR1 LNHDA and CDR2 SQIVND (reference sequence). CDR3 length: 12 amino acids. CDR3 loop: CASPGGRQPQHF. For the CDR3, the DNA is TGTGCCAGTCCCGGGGGGAGACAGCCCCAGCATTTT.

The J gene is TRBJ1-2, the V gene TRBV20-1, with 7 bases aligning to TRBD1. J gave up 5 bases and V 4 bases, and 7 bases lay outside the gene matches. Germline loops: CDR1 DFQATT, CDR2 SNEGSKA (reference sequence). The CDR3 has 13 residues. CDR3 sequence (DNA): TGCAGTGCTAAGGGACAGCCCGAATATGGCTACACCTTC. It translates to CSAKGQPEYGYTF.

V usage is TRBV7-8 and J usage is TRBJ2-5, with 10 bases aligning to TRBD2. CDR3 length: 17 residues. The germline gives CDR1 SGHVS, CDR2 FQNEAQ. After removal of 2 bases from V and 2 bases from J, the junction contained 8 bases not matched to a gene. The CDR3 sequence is CASSLRVAGGEQETQYF. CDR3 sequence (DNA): TGTGCCAGCAGCTTAAGGGTAGCGGGGGGAGAGCAAGAGACCCAGTACTTC.

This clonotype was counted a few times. CDR3 in amino acids: CSASVQERETQYF. In DNA, the CDR3 is TGCAGTGCTAGTGTCCAGGAGCGAGAGACCCAGTACTTC. The V and J genes are TRBV20-1 and TRBJ2-5; D not resolved. CDR3 size: 13 residues. CDR1 DFQATT and CDR2 SNEGSKA come from the germline V gene (reference sequence). V dropped 3 bases and J dropped 4 bases, with 12 bases sitting between them.